This TCR beta chain stems from a study of cytomegalovirus exposure and HLA in healthy donors. 60 Vbeta and 13 Jbeta primers were used in PCR. Data came from immunoSEQ multiplex PCR; TCRdb stores just in-frame clones and leaves some out. The data contain some 200,000 clones, roughly 84% of them seen just once; the ten biggest clones take up around 1.4%. The CDR3 consists of 13 residues. The germline V and J ends were trimmed by 2 bases and 3 bases, with 8 bases remaining between them. CDR1 and CDR2 from the germline V gene are MNHEY and SMNVEV (reference sequence). Source material: PBMCs. The rearrangement uses TRBV27 and TRBJ2-7, with TRBD2 as a possible D gene (5 bases). This TCR was recovered from a girl between 10 and 17 years old in good health and CMV-seronegative. CDR3 residues: CASSLRGHYEQYF. The CDR3, as DNA: TGTGCCAGCAGTTTACGGGGTCACTACGAGCAGTACTTC.